This T cell receptor beta chain was retrieved from a study of T cells in localized non-small cell lung cancer. Notes on the study in general: Higher blood T cell density went with longer overall survival. Paired adjacent lung recovered a median around 60 of the top 100 tumor clones. Measurement of T cell clonality placed uninvolved adjacent lung highest, above the level in tumor. Owing to sequencing of a solitary tumor region, heterogeneity cannot be discounted.

Points on this clone: Its antigen remains unknown.

Germline V gene data show CDR1 as SGHRS and CDR2 as YFSETQ. CDR3 length: 13 residues. Only in-frame clones appear in the TCRdb table, and some are missing; sequencing was by immunoSEQ multiplex PCR. The sample has approximately 14,000 clones, about four fifths seen once. This rearrangement joins TRBV5-1 to TRBJ1-1; weak D call: TRBD1 (6 bases). The receptor comes from an older female donor with stage I squamous cell lung carcinoma. This material consisted of peripheral blood, taken before any cancer treatment. CDR3 region: CASRDIGNTEAFF. DNA of the CDR3: TGCGCTTCCAGGGACATTGGGAACACTGAAGCTTTCTTT.